The 8 T cell receptor beta chains listed next were all sequenced from one sample in a study of siplizumab effects on memory and regulatory T cells. TCRdb's table, derived via immunoSEQ multiplex PCR, lists solely in-frame clones and lacks some. The repertoire holds 85,000 to 95,000 clones, with approximately 95% as singletons. Sequenced sample: non-Treg CD4+ T cells sorted from blood. These receptors originate from a human donor in good health.

The V and J genes are TRBV28 and TRBJ1-1; D possibly corresponds to TRBD1 (5 bases). CDR3 length: 14 amino acids. Germline-derived CDR1 and CDR2 are MDHEN and SYDVKM. Trimming stripped 2 bases from V and 2 bases from J, with 9 bases between. CDR3 sequence (DNA): TGTGCCAGCAGTTTAGGGGCGGTTAACACTGAAGCTTTCTTT. The encoded protein is CASSLGAVNTEAFF.

The rearrangement links TRBV11-2 to TRBJ1-2, with 7 positions matching TRBD1. Losses at the gene ends were 6 bases for V and 5 bases for J; bases not matched to a gene: 15. The V gene's germline CDR1 is SGHAT and CDR2 FQNNGV. The CDR3 consists of 16 residues. The CDR3 loop is CASRPLSGTDRYGYTF. The CDR3 bases are TGTGCCAGCAGACCGCTTTCCGGGACAGATAGATATGGCTACACCTTC.

The chain combines TRBV29-1 with TRBJ1-1, with 8 positions matching TRBD1. CDR3 length: 13 amino acids. CDR1 and CDR2 from the germline V gene are SQVTM and ANQGSEA. V shed 3 bases and J 4 bases; nucleotides not matched to a gene: 4. The CDR3 region has the DNA TGCAGCGTTGAGCAGGGGGCGCCCACTGAAGCTTTCTTT. Protein: CSVEQGAPTEAFF.

This chain joins TRBV29-1 and TRBJ1-2, with 8 bases matching TRBD1. The CDR3 extends over 12 amino acids. V shed 7 bases and J 3 bases; nucleotides not matched to a gene: 4. Looked up from germline, CDR1 is SQVTM and CDR2 is ANQGSEA. The CDR3 DNA follows: TGCAGCGCAGAGACAGGGGACTATGGCTACACCTTC. As protein: CSAETGDYGYTF.

J is TRBJ1-4 and V is TRBV30; D gene ambiguous. Germline V lookup: CDR1 GTSNPN, CDR2 SVGIG (reference sequence). V shed 2 bases and J shed 8 bases, with 9 bases lying between them. The CDR3 has 12 residues. CDR3 DNA sequence: TGTGCCTGGAGTTCCACAGAGGAAAAACTGTTTTTT. Protein product: CAWSSTEEKLFF.

The rearrangement joins TRBV9 to TRBJ1-1; D uncertain. In germline, CDR1 is SGDLS, CDR2 YYNGEE. With 1 base removed from V and 0 bases from J, the gap between germline ends came to 4 bases. This CDR3 has 13 residues. The CDR3, as DNA: TGTGCCAGCAGCGTAAACTTGAACACTGAAGCTTTCTTT. Its translation is CASSVNLNTEAFF.

This clone appeared once. The J gene is TRBJ2-7, the V gene TRBV2, with TRBD1 as a possible D gene (6 bases). Germline V lookup: CDR1 SNHLY, CDR2 FYNNEI. The V end lost 6 bases, the J end lost 0 bases, and 21 bases lay between the germline ends. The length of the CDR3 is 17 residues. The CDR3: CASSVPGQGPGSYEQYF. DNA of the CDR3: TGTGCCAGCAGCGTCCCGGGACAAGGACCCGGCTCCTACGAGCAGTACTTC.

The chain joins TRBV6-5 to TRBJ2-7, with 8 bases matching TRBD2. The CDR3 has 15 amino acids. With 0 bases clipped from V and 2 bases from J, the junction kept 3 bases outside the gene matches. CDR1 is MNHEY and CDR2 is SVGAGI in the germline V gene. The CDR3 sequence: CASSYSRGGPYEQYF. The CDR3 DNA follows: TGTGCCAGCAGTTACTCTCGGGGGGGGCCCTACGAGCAGTACTTC.